Listed below are T cell receptor beta chains from one sample, sequenced in a study of blood T cell repertoires in COVID-19. Using immunoSEQ multiplex PCR, the repertoire was profiled, and TCRdb retains in-frame clones only, with some absent. The sample has roughly 200,000 clones; about 80% are singletons. Sequences were obtained from peripheral blood. The receptors stem from a woman in her fifties or sixties with COVID-19, enrolled during active disease. Both conserved end residues are part of each CDR3. The order of the fields is J gene, clone size, D gene, V gene, CDR3 protein, CDR3 DNA. The D gene is left open where the match is weak. Size is stated for part of the rows, as once, few or many counts, or as a class when the clone is expanded.

j_call: TRBJ2-1
clone_size: few
d_call: TRBD2
v_call: TRBV5-1
cdr3_aa: CASSLIASGSHSSEQFF
cdr3_nt: TGCGCCAGCAGCTTGATTGCTAGCGGGAGCCACTCAAGTGAGCAGTTCTTC

j_call: TRBJ1-2
clone_size: few
d_call: NA
v_call: TRBV15
cdr3_aa: CATSSGQGTQSVNGYTF
cdr3_nt: TGTGCCACCAGCAGCGGGCAGGGGACGCAATCTGTGAATGGCTACACCTTC

j_call: TRBJ2-7
clone_size: many
d_call: NA
v_call: TRBV30
cdr3_aa: CAWTSPGAGRTYEQYF
cdr3_nt: TGTGCCTGGACTTCCCCAGGCGCCGGTAGGACCTACGAGCAGTACTTC

j_call: TRBJ2-3
clone_size: NA
d_call: TRBD1
v_call: TRBV5-1
cdr3_aa: CASSSSGTGGAGTDTQYF
cdr3_nt: TGCGCCAGCAGCTCCTCCGGGACAGGGGGCGCCGGCACAGATACGCAGTATTTT

j_call: TRBJ2-5
clone_size: NA
d_call: TRBD1
v_call: TRBV7-9
cdr3_aa: CASSFRDREQETQYF
cdr3_nt: TGTGCCAGCAGCTTCCGGGACAGGGAACAAGAGACCCAGTACTTC

j_call: TRBJ1-2
clone_size: NA
d_call: NA
v_call: TRBV3-1/TRBV3-2
cdr3_aa: CASSHEASGLGGYTF
cdr3_nt: TGTGCCAGCAGCCACGAAGCGTCCGGCCTTGGGGGCTACACCTTC

j_call: TRBJ2-3
clone_size: NA
d_call: TRBD2
v_call: TRBV10-3
cdr3_aa: CAISGVTSGNPSPDTQYF
cdr3_nt: TGTGCCATCAGTGGTGTAACTAGCGGGAACCCGAGCCCAGATACGCAGTATTTT

j_call: TRBJ1-3
clone_size: NA
d_call: NA
v_call: TRBV3-1/TRBV3-2
cdr3_aa: CASSQSGRSGNTIYF
cdr3_nt: TGTGCCAGCAGCCAATCAGGGCGCTCTGGAAACACCATATATTTT

j_call: TRBJ2-2
clone_size: NA
d_call: TRBD1
v_call: TRBV9
cdr3_aa: CASSVRTGDTGELFF
cdr3_nt: TGTGCCAGCAGCGTTCGGACAGGGGACACCGGGGAGCTGTTTTTT

j_call: TRBJ2-1
clone_size: NA
d_call: TRBD1
v_call: TRBV10-1
cdr3_aa: CASRRTGGDEQFF
cdr3_nt: TGCGCCAGCAGAAGGACAGGGGGCGATGAGCAGTTCTTC

j_call: TRBJ2-1
clone_size: NA
d_call: NA
v_call: TRBV19
cdr3_aa: CASTLSPASSSYNEQFF
cdr3_nt: TGTGCCAGTACCCTCTCCCCAGCGTCGAGCTCCTACAATGAGCAGTTCTTC

j_call: TRBJ2-1
clone_size: NA
d_call: TRBD2
v_call: TRBV19
cdr3_aa: CASSSFSGRSYNEQFF
cdr3_nt: TGTGCCAGTAGTAGTTTTAGCGGGAGGAGCTACAATGAGCAGTTCTTC

j_call: TRBJ1-2
clone_size: NA
d_call: NA
v_call: TRBV6-6
cdr3_aa: CASSYPSGDGNYGYTF
cdr3_nt: TGTGCCAGCAGTTACCCTTCAGGGGACGGTAACTATGGCTACACCTTC

j_call: TRBJ1-1
clone_size: once
d_call: NA
v_call: TRBV28
cdr3_aa: CASRALRGNTEAFF
cdr3_nt: TGTGCCAGCAGGGCCCTAAGGGGGAACACTGAAGCTTTCTTT

j_call: TRBJ2-3
clone_size: NA
d_call: TRBD1
v_call: TRBV7-3
cdr3_aa: CASSLGQGRTDTQYF
cdr3_nt: TGTGCCAGCAGCCTGGGACAGGGGCGCACAGATACGCAGTATTTT

j_call: TRBJ2-7
clone_size: NA
d_call: TRBD1
v_call: TRBV27
cdr3_aa: CASSKGPGGFTYEQYF
cdr3_nt: TGTGCCAGCAGTAAGGGGCCAGGGGGCTTTACCTACGAGCAGTACTTC

j_call: TRBJ2-3
clone_size: NA
d_call: TRBD2
v_call: TRBV7-2
cdr3_aa: CASSRTSGADTQYF
cdr3_nt: TGTGCCAGCAGCCGGACTAGCGGGGCAGATACGCAGTATTTT

j_call: TRBJ1-1
clone_size: NA
d_call: TRBD1
v_call: TRBV10-1
cdr3_aa: CASIGTVNTEAFF
cdr3_nt: TGCGCCAGCATCGGGACAGTGAACACTGAAGCTTTCTTT

j_call: TRBJ2-5
clone_size: once
d_call: TRBD1
v_call: TRBV5-1
cdr3_aa: CASSLAGTGKTQYF
cdr3_nt: TGCGCCAGCAGCTTGGCCGGGACAGGGAAGACCCAGTACTTC

j_call: TRBJ2-7
clone_size: NA
d_call: TRBD2
v_call: TRBV19
cdr3_aa: CASSNLAGSYEQYF
cdr3_nt: TGTGCCAGTAGTAATCTAGCGGGGTCCTACGAGCAGTACTTC

j_call: TRBJ1-2
clone_size: few
d_call: TRBD1
v_call: TRBV5-4
cdr3_aa: CASSFGTGKYGYTF
cdr3_nt: TGTGCCAGCAGCTTCGGGACAGGGAAGTATGGCTACACCTTC

j_call: TRBJ2-1
clone_size: NA
d_call: NA
v_call: TRBV9
cdr3_aa: CASSVDHRDEQFF
cdr3_nt: TGTGCCAGCAGCGTAGACCACCGGGATGAGCAGTTCTTC

j_call: TRBJ1-1
clone_size: NA
d_call: TRBD1
v_call: TRBV3-1/TRBV3-2
cdr3_aa: CASSQGRGLGTEAFF
cdr3_nt: TGTGCCAGCAGCCAAGGAAGGGGGCTGGGAACTGAAGCTTTCTTT

j_call: TRBJ2-5
clone_size: few
d_call: TRBD2
v_call: TRBV7-9
cdr3_aa: CASSPLISGIQTQYF
cdr3_nt: TGTGCCAGCAGCCCTCTTATAAGCGGGATTCAGACCCAGTACTTC

j_call: TRBJ1-4
clone_size: NA
d_call: TRBD1
v_call: TRBV4-2
cdr3_aa: CASSQDRSRGRVGEKLFF
cdr3_nt: TGTGCCAGCAGCCAAGATCGGAGTAGGGGGCGCGTTGGTGAAAAACTGTTTTTT

j_call: TRBJ1-1
clone_size: NA
d_call: NA
v_call: TRBV29-1
cdr3_aa: CSASKGGTEAFF
cdr3_nt: TGCAGCGCTTCGAAAGGGGGCACTGAAGCTTTCTTT

j_call: TRBJ1-5
clone_size: NA
d_call: NA
v_call: TRBV6-6
cdr3_aa: CASSLRGGNNNQPQHF
cdr3_nt: TGTGCCAGCAGTCTCCGGGGAGGGAACAACAATCAGCCCCAGCATTTT

j_call: TRBJ2-3
clone_size: NA
d_call: NA
v_call: TRBV10-3
cdr3_aa: CAIQGNYTDTQYF
cdr3_nt: TGTGCCATCCAGGGAAACTACACAGATACGCAGTATTTT

j_call: TRBJ2-7
clone_size: NA
d_call: TRBD2
v_call: TRBV28
cdr3_aa: CASSTDGGLPQSSGRAPYEQYF
cdr3_nt: TGTGCCAGCAGCACCGACGGCGGACTTCCTCAATCTAGCGGGAGGGCCCCTTACGAGCAGTACTTC

j_call: TRBJ1-1
clone_size: NA
d_call: NA
v_call: TRBV29-1
cdr3_aa: CSVVRGGVNTEAFF
cdr3_nt: TGCAGCGTTGTCCGAGGGGGGGTGAACACTGAAGCTTTCTTT

j_call: TRBJ2-5
clone_size: NA
d_call: TRBD2
v_call: TRBV6-5
cdr3_aa: CASSYWGGGEETQYF
cdr3_nt: TGTGCCAGCAGTTACTGGGGCGGGGGGGAAGAGACCCAGTACTTC

j_call: TRBJ1-5
clone_size: NA
d_call: NA
v_call: TRBV5-8
cdr3_aa: CASSQWDGRSNQPQHF
cdr3_nt: TGTGCCAGCAGTCAATGGGACGGGAGGAGCAATCAGCCCCAGCATTTT

j_call: TRBJ2-3
clone_size: NA
d_call: TRBD1
v_call: TRBV19
cdr3_aa: CASSMAGGFRTRTDTQYF
cdr3_nt: TGTGCCAGTAGTATGGCAGGGGGCTTTCGCACCCGGACAGATACGCAGTATTTT

j_call: TRBJ1-1
clone_size: few
d_call: NA
v_call: TRBV11-3
cdr3_aa: CASSLQGNTEAFF
cdr3_nt: TGTGCCAGCAGTCTACAGGGGAACACTGAAGCTTTCTTT

j_call: TRBJ1-1
clone_size: NA
d_call: NA
v_call: TRBV28
cdr3_aa: CASSLGLPAEAFF
cdr3_nt: TGTGCCAGCAGCCTGGGACTCCCCGCTGAAGCTTTCTTT

j_call: TRBJ1-6
clone_size: NA
d_call: TRBD1
v_call: TRBV6-5
cdr3_aa: CASSPRQGDNSPLHF
cdr3_nt: TGTGCCAGCAGTCCCCGACAGGGTGATAATTCACCCCTCCACTTT

j_call: TRBJ1-1
clone_size: NA
d_call: TRBD1
v_call: TRBV18
cdr3_aa: CASSPSLTRTGAGNTEAFF
cdr3_nt: TGTGCCAGCTCACCGAGCCTTACGCGGACAGGGGCGGGCAACACTGAAGCTTTCTTT

j_call: TRBJ2-3
clone_size: NA
d_call: TRBD2
v_call: TRBV24-1
cdr3_aa: CATSDFGGLAGEGGTQYF
cdr3_nt: TGTGCCACCAGTGATTTTGGGGGACTAGCGGGAGAAGGAGGTACGCAGTATTTT

j_call: TRBJ1-2
clone_size: NA
d_call: NA
v_call: TRBV6-5
cdr3_aa: CASSYQQANYGYTF
cdr3_nt: TGTGCCAGCAGTTATCAGCAGGCTAACTATGGCTACACCTTC

j_call: TRBJ1-1
clone_size: NA
d_call: TRBD1
v_call: TRBV19
cdr3_aa: CASEPDRANTEAFF
cdr3_nt: TGTGCCAGCGAACCGGACAGGGCGAACACTGAAGCTTTCTTT

j_call: TRBJ1-2
clone_size: NA
d_call: TRBD1
v_call: TRBV5-5
cdr3_aa: CASSFSDRNYGYTF
cdr3_nt: TGTGCCAGCAGCTTCTCGGACAGGAACTATGGCTACACCTTC

j_call: TRBJ2-1
clone_size: few
d_call: NA
v_call: TRBV29-1
cdr3_aa: CSAEGTTVAQFF
cdr3_nt: TGCAGCGCCGAAGGGACAACAGTGGCGCAGTTCTTC

j_call: TRBJ2-1
clone_size: many
d_call: NA
v_call: TRBV5-8
cdr3_aa: CASSLAQGSYNEQFF
cdr3_nt: TGTGCCAGCAGCTTGGCGCAGGGTTCCTACAATGAGCAGTTCTTC

j_call: TRBJ1-4
clone_size: NA
d_call: NA
v_call: TRBV25-1
cdr3_aa: CASSEYGQPFNEKLFF
cdr3_nt: TGTGCCAGCAGTGAATATGGACAGCCCTTTAATGAAAAACTGTTTTTT

j_call: TRBJ2-2
clone_size: few
d_call: NA
v_call: TRBV27
cdr3_aa: CASSRPEGMGTGELFF
cdr3_nt: TGTGCCAGCAGCCGTCCCGAGGGAATGGGCACCGGGGAGCTGTTTTTT

j_call: TRBJ1-2
clone_size: NA
d_call: NA
v_call: TRBV3-1/TRBV3-2
cdr3_aa: CASSQDQQLYGYTF
cdr3_nt: TGTGCCAGCAGCCAAGATCAACAGCTCTATGGCTACACCTTC

j_call: TRBJ2-3
clone_size: NA
d_call: TRBD2
v_call: TRBV4-3
cdr3_aa: CASSQDPGLAGLSTDTQYF
cdr3_nt: TGCGCCAGCAGCCAAGACCCCGGACTAGCGGGACTGAGCACAGATACGCAGTATTTT

j_call: TRBJ2-2
clone_size: few
d_call: NA
v_call: TRBV7-3
cdr3_aa: CASSPSAGSGELFF
cdr3_nt: TGTGCCAGCAGCCCCAGTGCGGGGAGCGGGGAGCTGTTTTTT

j_call: TRBJ1-6
clone_size: NA
d_call: NA
v_call: TRBV9
cdr3_aa: CASSVRDTNSPLHF
cdr3_nt: TGTGCCAGCAGCGTCCGGGACACCAATTCACCCCTCCACTTT